A single sample is the source of the 30 T cell receptor beta chains below, sequenced in a study of shared clonotypes between healthy human individuals. Here immunoSEQ multiplex PCR was the method, and the copy in TCRdb shows in-frame clones only, minus some. The sample lists 1,400,000 or so clones, 97% to 99% occurring once. Sequences were obtained from naive CD4+ T cells sorted from blood. Stated subset: CD45RA+ positively selected. The receptors were sampled from a man aged 25-45 years in good health.

The chain employs TRBV14 and TRBJ2-3, with TRBD1 identical over 7 bases. The CDR3 spans 15 residues. The germline gives CDR1 SGHDN, CDR2 FVKESK. The trim removed 5 bases at V and 2 bases at J, leaving 7 bases unmatched. CDR3 bases: TGTGCCAGCAGCACTCGACAGGGTTACACAGATACGCAGTATTTT. Translating it yields CASSTRQGYTDTQYF.

This clone was counted a single time. The chain employs TRBV11-3 and TRBJ2-4; tentatively, D is TRBD1 or TRBD2 (5 bases each). The CDR3 runs 15 residues. With 5 bases removed from V and 1 base from J, the gap between germline ends came to 12 bases. Germline V gene sequence: CDR1 SGHNT, CDR2 YENEEA. The CDR3 is CASSDAWGAKNIQYF. The CDR3 DNA sequence: TGTGCCAGCAGCGATGCGTGGGGGGCCAAAAACATTCAGTACTTC.

The rearrangement uses TRBV6-4 and TRBJ1-1; D is unresolved. V was cut by 5 bases and J by 0 bases, with 7 bases left in between. Germline V gene sequence: CDR1 MRHNA, CDR2 SNTAGT. The CDR3 extends over 13 amino acids. CDR3 nucleotide sequence: TGTGCCAGCAGTAAAGAAATGAACACTGAAGCTTTCTTT. This translates into CASSKEMNTEAFF.

The V gene is TRBV25-1, the J gene TRBJ1-1; D is possibly TRBD1 (5 bases). In germline, CDR1 is MGHDK, CDR2 SYGVNS. CDR3 size: 14 residues. V was clipped by 2 bases and J by 3 bases, with 10 bases between them. The CDR3 loop reads CASSEVPGDTEAFF. In DNA, the CDR3 is TGTGCCAGCAGTGAAGTTCCGGGGGACACTGAAGCTTTCTTT.

The V gene is TRBV28, the J gene TRBJ2-7, with D perhaps TRBD1 or TRBD2 (5 bases each). The CDR3 is 13 residues long. Germline CDR1 is MDHEN and CDR2 is SYDVKM. The V end was cut by 4 bases, the J end by 3 bases, with 10 bases between. The CDR3 bases are TGTGCCAGCAGTTCCCCTGGGGGCTACGAGCAGTACTTC. As protein: CASSSPGGYEQYF. The full variable domain, in which reference TRBV28 and TRBJ2-7 provide the parts outside the CDR3, is DVKVTQSSRYLVKRTGEKVFLECVQDMDHENMFWYRQDPGLGLRLIYFSYDVKMKEKGDIPEGYSVSREKKERFSLILESASTNQTSMYLCASSSPGGYEQYFGPGTRLTVT.

The J gene is TRBJ2-3, the V gene TRBV11-2; tentatively, D is TRBD2 (6 bases). The CDR3 is 16 amino acids. Germline CDR1 is SGHAT and CDR2 is FQNNGV. Trimming removed 5 bases at V and 8 bases at J, with 23 bases between. Here the CDR3 reads CASSSAGRKIEVTQYF. DNA of the CDR3: TGTGCCAGCAGCAGCGCGGGGAGAAAAATTGAGGTTACGCAGTATTTT.

CDR3 nucleotides: TGTGCCATCGGGGGGGACATACATCAGCCCCAGCATTTT. This encodes CAIGGDIHQPQHF. The chain combines TRBV10-3 with TRBJ1-5, with D possibly TRBD1 on 6 matching bases. V lost 8 bases, J lost 5 bases, and 13 bases lay in between. The V gene's germline CDR1 is ENHRY and CDR2 SYGVKD. The CDR3 loop spans 13 amino acids.

V is TRBV6-5 and J is TRBJ2-7; 9 nucleotides line up with TRBD2. V lost 8 bases and J lost 6; bases outside the gene matches: 14. The CDR3 has 15 residues. Germline lookup yields CDR1 MNHEY and CDR2 SVGAGI. The CDR3 here is CASSPGVAGELEQYF. In nucleotides, the CDR3 is TGTGCCAGCTCCCCGGGGGTAGCGGGAGAACTCGAGCAGTACTTC.

V gene TRBV7-8 combines with J gene TRBJ1-3; D is perhaps TRBD1 (5 bases). This CDR3 has 14 amino acids. Deletions cut 3 bases from V and 3 bases from J, with 9 bases between. The germline CDR1 and CDR2 sequences are SGHVS and FQNEAQ. This CDR3 reads CASSLTRVGNTIYF. The CDR3 DNA sequence: TGTGCCAGCAGCTTGACCAGGGTTGGAAACACCATATATTTT.

The chain couples TRBV29-1 to TRBJ1-4, with 9 positions matching TRBD1. The V and J ends lost 6 bases and 8 bases, in that order; junction bases with no gene match: 7. CDR1 SQVTM and CDR2 ANQGSEA come from the germline V gene. The CDR3 length is 13 residues. CDR3 DNA sequence: TGCAGCGTCGCGGACAGGGGCCGCGAAAAACTGTTTTTT. Protein: CSVADRGREKLFF.

V usage is TRBV6-5 and J usage is TRBJ2-7; D call uncertain. The CDR3 has 16 residues. Germline values: CDR1 MNHEY, CDR2 SVGAGI. V lost 0 bases and J 2 bases, leaving 14 bases between the germline ends. This CDR3 reads CASSYSHAQGTYEQYF. CDR3 DNA: TGTGCCAGCAGTTACTCCCACGCTCAAGGGACCTACGAGCAGTACTTC.

This rearrangement joins TRBV5-4 to TRBJ1-1; 9 bases map to TRBD1. The CDR3 runs 14 residues. Trimming cost V 3 bases and J 5 bases; bases outside gene matches: 5. CDR1 and CDR2 from the germline V gene are SGHNT and YYREEE (reference sequence). CDR3 in DNA: TGTGCCAGCAGCTCCCCGGGACAGGGTACTGAAGCTTTCTTT. Protein product: CASSSPGQGTEAFF.

This chain connects TRBV11-3 to TRBJ2-3, with 7 bases matching TRBD2. The CDR3 sequence is 18 residues long. V trimming: 5 bases; J trimming: 5 bases; junction bases outside the gene matches: 19. The germline CDR1 and CDR2 sequences are SGHNT and YENEEA. CDR3 DNA sequence: TGTGCCAGCAGCCCCGCCGGCGCTACGGCGGGAGCCTTAGATACGCAGTATTTT. Translating it yields CASSPAGATAGALDTQYF.

This chain links TRBV9 with TRBJ2-2; D is unclear. This CDR3 spans 15 amino acids. V was shortened by 5 bases and J by 4 bases, with 15 bases between the two germline ends. Germline V gene data show CDR1 as SGDLS and CDR2 as YYNGEE. The CDR3 DNA is TGTGCCAGCAGGCTAGGTTCAGCAAGCACCGGGGAGCTGTTTTTT. Its translation: CASRLGSASTGELFF.

The CDR3 is CASSEASLAAVNTGELFF. The CDR3 region has the DNA TGTGCCAGCAGTGAAGCGTCTCTGGCGGCAGTTAACACCGGGGAGCTGTTTTTT. The chain links TRBV6-1 to TRBJ2-2; D is ambiguous. V was cut by 0 bases and J by 2 bases, with 16 bases left in between. Germline assignment: CDR1 MNHNS and CDR2 SASEGT. The CDR3 is made up of 18 amino acids.

The rearrangement links TRBV18 to TRBJ2-4; 11 nucleotides line up with TRBD2. There are 15 residues in the CDR3. With 2 bases clipped from V and 5 bases from J, the junction kept 2 bases outside the gene matches. Germline values: CDR1 KGHSH, CDR2 LQKENI. The CDR3 here is CASSPIAGGENIQYF. The CDR3 nucleotides are TGTGCCAGCTCACCAATAGCGGGAGGGGAAAACATTCAGTACTTC.

This chain joins TRBV5-4 and TRBJ2-5; D is perhaps TRBD1 or TRBD2 (5 bases each). Germline CDR1 is SGHNT and CDR2 is YYREEE (reference sequence). CDR3 size: 16 residues. Trimming removed 4 bases from V and 4 bases from J, with 20 bases in between. CDR3 bases: TGTGCCAGCAGCCCTTTGGGACCTGGAATCGGAGAGACCCAGTACTTC. It encodes CASSPLGPGIGETQYF.

The chain links TRBV10-3 to TRBJ2-3; D is unresolved. The V end lost 0 bases, the J end lost 2 bases, and 6 bases lay between the germline ends. The germline V gene has CDR1 ENHRY and CDR2 SYGVKD. The CDR3 spans 14 residues. CDR3 coding DNA: TGTGCCATCAGTGAGTCGCCTGACACAGATACGCAGTATTTT. Translation: CAISESPDTDTQYF.

The genes are TRBV15 and TRBJ1-5, with 8 bases aligning to TRBD1. Trimming at V came to 1 base and at J to 2 bases, leaving 4 bases not matched to a gene. The germline gives CDR1 LNHNV, CDR2 YYDKDF (reference sequence). The CDR3 contains 16 residues. The CDR3 here is CATSRGAGQGNQPQHF. The CDR3 DNA reads as TGTGCCACCAGCAGAGGAGCGGGACAGGGCAATCAGCCCCAGCATTTT.

This clone came up once. The rearrangement joins TRBV7-2 to TRBJ1-4, with D uncertain. CDR1 is SGHTA and CDR2 is FQGNSA in the germline V gene. The CDR3 sequence is 11 residues long. V lost 5 bases to trimming and J lost 7 bases, with 5 bases between them. CDR3 in amino acids: CASSGFEKLFF. The CDR3, as DNA: TGTGCCAGCAGCGGTTTTGAAAAACTGTTTTTT.

Only one count was recorded for this clone. The rearrangement uses TRBV10-3 and TRBJ2-3; a weak D match, TRBD2 (5 bases). The CDR3 has 18 amino acids. The V gene lost 5 bases and the J gene lost 0 bases, with 21 bases spanning the gap. Germline CDR1 and CDR2: ENHRY and SYGVKD. The CDR3 region has the DNA TGTGCCATCAGTCAATCAGTGATCTTTGGAGGAAGCACAGATACGCAGTATTTT. Translating it yields CAISQSVIFGGSTDTQYF.

The chain joins TRBV18 to TRBJ2-1, with 8 bases lining up with TRBD1. Unmatched junction bases numbered 4, after V lost 3 bases and J lost 6 bases. This CDR3 spans 14 amino acids. Germline CDR1 and CDR2: KGHSH and LQKENI. The CDR3 region is CASSPPGQANEQFF. As DNA, the CDR3 is TGTGCCAGCTCACCTCCGGGACAGGCCAATGAGCAGTTCTTC.

The CDR3 DNA follows: TGTGCCATCGGTATCTCCTACGAGCAGTACTTC. Translation gives CAIGISYEQYF. The chain combines TRBV10-3 with TRBJ2-7, with D uncertain. CDR3 length: 11 residues. V dropped 8 bases and J dropped 0 bases, with 5 bases sitting between them. Germline V gene lookup returns CDR1 ENHRY and CDR2 SYGVKD.

Concerning this clone itself: The same CDR3 can be traced to other DNA sequences in this sample. The chain combines TRBV18 with TRBJ2-5, with D perhaps TRBD1 (6 bases). Trimming pared 3 bases from V and 3 bases from J, leaving 8 bases between. The CDR3 has 13 amino acids. Germline V CDR1 and CDR2: KGHSH, LQKENI. CDR3 sequence: CASSPTGKETQYF. CDR3 coding DNA: TGTGCCAGCTCACCCACAGGGAAAGAGACCCAGTACTTC.

The rearrangement uses TRBV29-1 and TRBJ2-3; D may be TRBD1 (5 bases). Trimming removed 0 bases from V and 2 bases from J, with 9 bases in between. The CDR3 loop spans 14 amino acids. Germline V CDR1 and CDR2: SQVTM, ANQGSEA. CDR3 protein: CSVEDQGSTDTQYF. The CDR3 DNA is TGCAGCGTTGAAGATCAGGGCTCCACAGATACGCAGTATTTT.

The chain has TRBV6-6 and TRBJ1-4; no reliable D call. Trimming stripped 6 bases from V and 5 bases from J, with 10 bases between. The CDR3 loop spans 13 amino acids. Germline loops: CDR1 MNHNY, CDR2 SVGAGI (reference sequence). The DNA of the CDR3 is TGTGCCAGCAGCCCTGGGCCGAATGAAAAACTGTTTTTT. It translates to CASSPGPNEKLFF.

This chain joins TRBV28 and TRBJ1-1; D is possibly TRBD1 (5 bases). Germline loops: CDR1 MDHEN, CDR2 SYDVKM. The V end was cut by 5 bases, the J end by 7 bases, with 11 bases between. The CDR3 covers 12 residues. CDR3 coding DNA: TGTGCCAGCAGTGCCCTTGGGGGTGAAGCTTTCTTT. This sequence encodes CASSALGGEAFF.

The chain carries TRBV6-5 and TRBJ2-7; the D is unclear. CDR1 is MNHEY, CDR2 SVGAGI, per germline. Trimming shortened V by 5 bases and J by 2 bases, and 10 bases separated the two germline ends. This CDR3 has 13 residues. This CDR3 reads CASSATATYEQYF. The DNA for the CDR3 is TGTGCCAGCAGTGCGACGGCGACCTACGAGCAGTACTTC.

This chain uses TRBV11-3 with TRBJ2-1, with 8 bases matching TRBD1. The trim removed 1 base at V and 6 bases at J, leaving 8 bases unmatched. Germline lookup yields CDR1 SGHNT and CDR2 YENEEA. The CDR3 sequence is 16 residues long. The CDR3 DNA reads TGTGCCAGCAGCTTAGTATTGACAGGGGACTTCAATGAGCAGTTCTTC. Its translation: CASSLVLTGDFNEQFF.

This clone was found once. V and J are TRBV18 and TRBJ2-1; 10 bases are a match to TRBD2. Germline lookup yields CDR1 KGHSH and CDR2 LQKENI. The CDR3 length is 15 residues. Trimming removed 5 bases from V and 3 bases from J; junction bases left unmatched: 4. The DNA for the CDR3 is TGTGCCAGCTCATTAGCGGGAGGCAACTACAATGAGCAGTTCTTC. Translating gives CASSLAGGNYNEQFF.